This T cell receptor beta chain came from a study of cytomegalovirus exposure and HLA in healthy donors. Whole-study findings and limits: Cytomegalovirus association was assigned to approximately 160 TCR beta chains. Across HLA loci, a later analysis found differing TCR association rates, with DRB1 most and HLA-C fewest. TCR beta chain V- and J-gene trimming was linked, in a later analysis, to a missense variant in DCLRE1C.

Regarding this clone: The antigen is unknown.

It was with 60 Vbeta and 13 Jbeta primers that the PCR ran. Sequencing used immunoSEQ multiplex PCR; TCRdb keeps in-frame clones, though not all of them. The sample comprises 170,000 or so clones, around three quarters of which are singletons, and 1% rests with the top ten. V was clipped by 7 bases and J by 7 bases, with 19 bases between them. CDR3 length: 15 amino acids. CDR1 is MNHEY and CDR2 is SMNVEV in the germline V gene (reference sequence). The donors were healthy bone marrow donors. The J gene is TRBJ2-2, the V gene TRBV27, with D tentatively TRBD2 (6 bases). The sequenced sample consisted of PBMCs. This TCR was recovered from a woman between 50 and 59 years old in good health and CMV-seropositive. CDR3 region: CASTPGRERDGELFF. CDR3 bases: TGTGCCAGCACCCCTGGCCGGGAGAGAGACGGGGAGCTGTTTTTT.